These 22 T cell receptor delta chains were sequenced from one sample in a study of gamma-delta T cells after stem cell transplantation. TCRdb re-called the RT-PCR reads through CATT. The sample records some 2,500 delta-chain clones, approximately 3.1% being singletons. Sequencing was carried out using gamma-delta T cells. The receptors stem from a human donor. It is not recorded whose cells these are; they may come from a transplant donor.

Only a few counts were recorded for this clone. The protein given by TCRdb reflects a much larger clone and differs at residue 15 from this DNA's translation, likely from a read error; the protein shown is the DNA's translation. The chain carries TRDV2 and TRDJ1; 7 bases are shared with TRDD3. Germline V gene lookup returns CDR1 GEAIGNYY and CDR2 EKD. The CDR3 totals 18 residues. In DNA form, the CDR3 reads TGTGCCTGTGACGGAGTACTGGGGACCCGGACCTACACCGATAATCTCATCTTT. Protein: CACDGVLGTRTYTDNLIF.

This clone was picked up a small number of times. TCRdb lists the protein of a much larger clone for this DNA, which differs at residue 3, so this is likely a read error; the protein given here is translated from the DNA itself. In DNA, the CDR3 is TGTGCCGGTGACCCGGTTTCAGACAGGGATACTCGGACCGATAAACTCATCTTT. Its protein is CAGDPVSDRDTRTDKLIF. The rearrangement joins TRDV2 to TRDJ1; 7 bases map to TRDD3. CDR1 is GEAIGNYY, CDR2 EKD, per germline. The CDR3 covers 18 residues.

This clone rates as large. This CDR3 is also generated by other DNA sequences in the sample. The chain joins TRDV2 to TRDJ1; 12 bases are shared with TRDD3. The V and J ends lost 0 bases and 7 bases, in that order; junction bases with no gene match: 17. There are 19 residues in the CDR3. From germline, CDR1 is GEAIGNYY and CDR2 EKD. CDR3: CACDTILLGDTEGTGKLIF. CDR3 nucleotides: TGTGCCTGTGACACCATTCTACTGGGGGATACAGAAGGGACGGGTAAACTCATCTTT.

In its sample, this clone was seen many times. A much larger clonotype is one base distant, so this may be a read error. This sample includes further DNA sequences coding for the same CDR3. The CDR3 here is CALGEPAGYTDKLIF. The CDR3 DNA reads as TGTGCTCTTGGGGAACCGGCGGGGTACACTGATAAACTCATCTTT. This chain links TRDV1 with TRDJ1, with D unclear. Germline lookup yields CDR1 TSWWSYY and CDR2 QGS. The CDR3 is 15 residues long.

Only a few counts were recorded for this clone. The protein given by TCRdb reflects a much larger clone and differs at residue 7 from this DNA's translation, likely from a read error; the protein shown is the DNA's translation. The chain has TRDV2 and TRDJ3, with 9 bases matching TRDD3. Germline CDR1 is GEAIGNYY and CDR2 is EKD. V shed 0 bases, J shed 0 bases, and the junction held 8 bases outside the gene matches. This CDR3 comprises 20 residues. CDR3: CACDTAWGYVSSWDTRQMFF. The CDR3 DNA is TGTGCCTGTGACACCGCGTGGGGATACGTCAGCTCCTGGGACACCCGACAGATGTTTTTC.

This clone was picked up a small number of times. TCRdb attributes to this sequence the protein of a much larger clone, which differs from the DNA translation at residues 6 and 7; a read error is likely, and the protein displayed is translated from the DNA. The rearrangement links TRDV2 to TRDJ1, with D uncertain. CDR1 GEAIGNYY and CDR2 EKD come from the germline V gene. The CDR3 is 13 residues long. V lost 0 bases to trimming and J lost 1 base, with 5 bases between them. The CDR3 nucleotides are TGTGCCTGTGACACCGTGTTCACCGATAAACTCATCTTT. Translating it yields CACDTVFTDKLIF.

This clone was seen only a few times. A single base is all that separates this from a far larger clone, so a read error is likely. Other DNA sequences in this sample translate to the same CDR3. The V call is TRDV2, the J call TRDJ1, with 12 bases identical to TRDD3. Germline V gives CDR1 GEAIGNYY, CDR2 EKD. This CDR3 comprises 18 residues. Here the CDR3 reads CACDTLRTGGYLSDKLIF. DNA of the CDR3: TGTGCCTGTGACACCCTACGTACTGGGGGATACCTTTCCGATAAACTTATCTTT.

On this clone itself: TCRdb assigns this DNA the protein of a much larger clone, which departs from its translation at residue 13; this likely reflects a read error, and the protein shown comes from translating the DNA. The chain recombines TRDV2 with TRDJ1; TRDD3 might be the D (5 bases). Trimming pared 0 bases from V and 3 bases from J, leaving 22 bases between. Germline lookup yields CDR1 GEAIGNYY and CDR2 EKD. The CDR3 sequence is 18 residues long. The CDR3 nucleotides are TGTGCCTGTGACACCGTAACCGGTGGGGAGCCGTACGCCGATAAACTCATCTTT. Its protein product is CACDTVTGGEPYADKLIF.

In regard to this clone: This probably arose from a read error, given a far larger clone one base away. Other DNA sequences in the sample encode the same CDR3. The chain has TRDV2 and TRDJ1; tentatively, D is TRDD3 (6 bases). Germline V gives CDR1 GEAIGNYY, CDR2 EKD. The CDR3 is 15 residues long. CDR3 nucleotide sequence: TGTGCCTGTGACACCCTACTGGGTGGCACCGACAAACTCATCTTT. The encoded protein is CACDTLLGGTDKLIF.

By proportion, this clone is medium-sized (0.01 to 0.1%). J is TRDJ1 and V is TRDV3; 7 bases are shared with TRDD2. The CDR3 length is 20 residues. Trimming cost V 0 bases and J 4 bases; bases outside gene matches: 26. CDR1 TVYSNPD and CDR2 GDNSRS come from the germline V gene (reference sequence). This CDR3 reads CAFSPFLLERGSSIRDKLIF. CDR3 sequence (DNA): TGTGCCTTTAGCCCATTCCTACTTGAGCGGGGCTCTTCTATCCGCGATAAACTCATCTTT.

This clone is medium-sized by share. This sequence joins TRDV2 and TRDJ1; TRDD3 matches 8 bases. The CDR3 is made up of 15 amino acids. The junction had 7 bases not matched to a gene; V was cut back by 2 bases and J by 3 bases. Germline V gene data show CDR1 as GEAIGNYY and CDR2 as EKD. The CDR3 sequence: CACDMVGDFPDKLIF. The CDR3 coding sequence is TGTGCCTGTGACATGGTGGGGGATTTTCCCGATAAACTCATCTTT.

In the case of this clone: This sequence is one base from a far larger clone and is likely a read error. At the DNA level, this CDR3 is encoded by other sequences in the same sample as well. The CDR3 region is CACDPLLTGDTRADKLIF. The CDR3 bases are TGTGCCTGTGACCCTCTCTTGACGGGTGATACGCGGGCCGATAAACTCATCTTT. J is TRDJ1 and V is TRDV2, with TRDD3 as a possible D gene (6 bases). The ends were cut back, 3 bases at V and 3 bases at J, with 25 bases in the middle. This CDR3 region has 18 residues. Germline V gene lookup returns CDR1 GEAIGNYY and CDR2 EKD.

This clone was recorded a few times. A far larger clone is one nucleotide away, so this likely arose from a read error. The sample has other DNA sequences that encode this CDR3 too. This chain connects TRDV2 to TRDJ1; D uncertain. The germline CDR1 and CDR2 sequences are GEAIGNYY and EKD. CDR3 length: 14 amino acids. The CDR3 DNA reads TGTGCCTGTGACACCGTCCAGAACACCGATAAGCTCATCTTT. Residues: CACDTVQNTDKLIF.

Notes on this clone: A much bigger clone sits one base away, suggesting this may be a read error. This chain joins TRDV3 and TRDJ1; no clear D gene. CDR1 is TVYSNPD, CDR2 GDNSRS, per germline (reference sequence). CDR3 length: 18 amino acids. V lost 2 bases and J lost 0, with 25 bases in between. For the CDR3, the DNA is TGTGCCTTTTCAGCGTACGGCCCCTCTTCACCGTACACCGATAAACTCATCTTT. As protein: CAFSAYGPSSPYTDKLIF. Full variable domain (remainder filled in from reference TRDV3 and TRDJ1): CDKVTQSSPDQTVASGSEVVLLCTYDTVYSNPDLFWYRIRPDYSFQFVFYGDNSRSEGADFTQGRFSVKHILTQKAFHLVISPVRTEDSATYYCAFSAYGPSSPYTDKLIFGKGTRVTVEP.

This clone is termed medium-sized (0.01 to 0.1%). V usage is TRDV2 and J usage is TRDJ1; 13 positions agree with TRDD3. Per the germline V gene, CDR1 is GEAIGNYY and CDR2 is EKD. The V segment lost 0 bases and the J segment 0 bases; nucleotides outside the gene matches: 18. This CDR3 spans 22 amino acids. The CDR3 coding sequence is TGTGCCTGTGACACCGTTTCTTCCTCCTCGACTGGGGGATACGCGTACACCGATAAACTCATCTTT. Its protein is CACDTVSSSSTGGYAYTDKLIF.

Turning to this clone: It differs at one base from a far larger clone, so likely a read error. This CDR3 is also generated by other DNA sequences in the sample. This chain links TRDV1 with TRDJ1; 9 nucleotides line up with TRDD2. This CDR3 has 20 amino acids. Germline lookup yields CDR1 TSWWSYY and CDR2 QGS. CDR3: CALGEPPFLPLEGYTDKLIF. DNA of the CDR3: TGTGCTCTTGGAGAACCCCCCTTCCTACCCCTGGAGGGGTACACCGATAAACTCATCTTT.

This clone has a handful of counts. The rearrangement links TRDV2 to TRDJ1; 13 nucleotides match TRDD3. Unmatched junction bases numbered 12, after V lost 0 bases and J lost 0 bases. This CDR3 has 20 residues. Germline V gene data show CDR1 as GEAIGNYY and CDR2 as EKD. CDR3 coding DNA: TGTGCCTGTGACACCTTGAGTACTGGGGGATACGCTTTGTACACCGATAAACTCATCTTT. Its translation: CACDTLSTGGYALYTDKLIF.

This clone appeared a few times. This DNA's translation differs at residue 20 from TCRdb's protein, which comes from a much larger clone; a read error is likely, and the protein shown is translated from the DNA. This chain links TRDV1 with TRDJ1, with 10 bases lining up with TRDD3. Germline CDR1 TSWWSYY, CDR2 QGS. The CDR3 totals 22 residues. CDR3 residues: CALGGRLRGDTPGVVSTDKPIF. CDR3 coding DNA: TGTGCTCTTGGGGGAAGACTCCGGGGGGATACGCCTGGTGTCGTAAGCACCGATAAACCCATCTTT.

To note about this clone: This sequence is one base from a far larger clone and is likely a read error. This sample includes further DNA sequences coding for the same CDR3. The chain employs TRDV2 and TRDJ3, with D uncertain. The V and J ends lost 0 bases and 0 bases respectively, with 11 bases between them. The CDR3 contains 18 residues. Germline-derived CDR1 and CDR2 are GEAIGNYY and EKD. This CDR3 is CACDTVSFSSWDTRQMFF. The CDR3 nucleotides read TGTGCCTGTGACACCGTGTCATTTAGCTCCTGGGACACCCGACAGATGTTTTTC.

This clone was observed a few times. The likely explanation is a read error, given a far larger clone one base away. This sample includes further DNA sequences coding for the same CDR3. The CDR3 nucleotides are TGTGCCTGTGACACCTCATCGTTGCTGGGGGATAGTCGCGATAAACTCATCTTT. Encoded protein: CACDTSSLLGDSRDKLIF. V gene TRDV2 combines with J gene TRDJ1; 10 bases line up with TRDD3. CDR3 length: 18 residues. Germline assignment: CDR1 GEAIGNYY and CDR2 EKD. Germline trimming cut 0 bases from V and 4 bases from J; bases unmatched to any gene: 13.

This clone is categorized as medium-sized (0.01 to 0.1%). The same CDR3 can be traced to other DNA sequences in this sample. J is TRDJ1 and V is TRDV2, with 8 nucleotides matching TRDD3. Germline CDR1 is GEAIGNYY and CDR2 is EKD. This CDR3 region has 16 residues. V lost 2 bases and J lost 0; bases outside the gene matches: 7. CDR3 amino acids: CACDRVGGSYTDKLIF. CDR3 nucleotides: TGTGCCTGTGACAGGGTTGGGGGATCGTACACCGATAAACTCATCTTT.

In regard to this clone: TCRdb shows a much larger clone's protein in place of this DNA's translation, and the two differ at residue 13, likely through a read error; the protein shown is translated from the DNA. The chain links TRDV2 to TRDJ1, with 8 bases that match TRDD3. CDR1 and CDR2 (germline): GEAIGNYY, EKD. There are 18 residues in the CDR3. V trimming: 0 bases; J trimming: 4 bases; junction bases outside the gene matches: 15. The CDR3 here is CACDTVRGLGIHDDKLIF. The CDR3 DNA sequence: TGTGCCTGTGACACCGTACGGGGACTGGGGATACATGACGATAAACTCATCTTT.